This T cell receptor beta chain was sequenced during a study of long-term antiretroviral therapy in people with HIV. The V gene end was trimmed by 6 bases and the J gene end by 3 bases; junction bases not matched to a gene: 4. The CDR3 runs to 14 residues. CDR1 is MNHEY and CDR2 is SVGAGI in the germline V gene. Survey level was the resolution at which the v3.0 immunoSEQ assay ran. TCRdb's copy holds only in-frame clones and misses some; the assay was immunoSEQ multiplex PCR. Altogether around 18,000 clones are present, more than 65% being singletons, with the ten largest covering 13% to 15%. This TCR came from a woman in her fifties or sixties with HIV. The chain couples TRBV6-5 to TRBJ1-3; 8 positions agree with TRBD1. Sequenced material: unsorted PBMCs, taken 0.5 years before starting antiretroviral therapy. The CDR3 nucleotides are TGTGCCAGCAGATTACAGGGGGTTGGAAACACCATATATTTT. It is translated as CASRLQGVGNTIYF.